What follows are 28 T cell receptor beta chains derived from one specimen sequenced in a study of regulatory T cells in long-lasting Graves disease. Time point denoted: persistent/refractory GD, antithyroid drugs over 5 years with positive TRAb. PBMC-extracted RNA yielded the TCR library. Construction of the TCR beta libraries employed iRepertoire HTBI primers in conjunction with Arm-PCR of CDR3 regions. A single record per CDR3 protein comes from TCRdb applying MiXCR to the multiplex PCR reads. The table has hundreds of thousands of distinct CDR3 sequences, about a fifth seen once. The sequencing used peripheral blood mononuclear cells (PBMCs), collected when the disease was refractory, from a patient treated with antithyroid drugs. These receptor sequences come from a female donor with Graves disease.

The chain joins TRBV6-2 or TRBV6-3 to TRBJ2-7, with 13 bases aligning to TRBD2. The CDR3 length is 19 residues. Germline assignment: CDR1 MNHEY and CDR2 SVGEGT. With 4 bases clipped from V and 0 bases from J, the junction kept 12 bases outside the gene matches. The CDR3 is CASSFTPTWTSGSSYEQYF. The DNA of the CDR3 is TGTGCCAGCAGTTTCACCCCCACTTGGACTAGCGGGAGCTCCTACGAGCAGTACTTC.

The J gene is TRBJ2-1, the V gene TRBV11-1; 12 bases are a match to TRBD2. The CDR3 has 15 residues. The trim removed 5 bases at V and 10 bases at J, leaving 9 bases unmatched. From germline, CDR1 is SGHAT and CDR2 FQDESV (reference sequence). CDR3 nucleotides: TGTGCCAGCAGCCCGGCACTAGCGGGAGGCCAAGAGCAGTTCTTC. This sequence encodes CASSPALAGGQEQFF.

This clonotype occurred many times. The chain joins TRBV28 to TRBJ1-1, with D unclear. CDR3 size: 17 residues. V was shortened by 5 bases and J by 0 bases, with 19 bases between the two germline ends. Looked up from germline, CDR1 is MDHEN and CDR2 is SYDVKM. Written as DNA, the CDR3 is TGTGCCAGCAGTAACCAAGGACGGCGCCCGATGAACACTGAAGCTTTCTTT. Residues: CASSNQGRRPMNTEAFF.

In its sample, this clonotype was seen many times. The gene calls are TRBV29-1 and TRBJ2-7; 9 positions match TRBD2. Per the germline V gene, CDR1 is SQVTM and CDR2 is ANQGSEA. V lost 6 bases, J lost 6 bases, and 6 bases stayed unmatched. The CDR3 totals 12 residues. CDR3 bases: TGCAGCGTCAGGAGCGGGAGGAGCGAGCAGTACTTC. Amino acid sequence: CSVRSGRSEQYF.

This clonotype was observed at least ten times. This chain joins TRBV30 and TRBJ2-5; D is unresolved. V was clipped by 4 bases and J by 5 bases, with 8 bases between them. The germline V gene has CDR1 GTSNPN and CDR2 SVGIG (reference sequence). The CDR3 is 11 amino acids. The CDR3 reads CAWKRRETQYF. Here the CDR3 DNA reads TGTGCCTGGAAAAGGCGGGAGACCCAGTACTTC.

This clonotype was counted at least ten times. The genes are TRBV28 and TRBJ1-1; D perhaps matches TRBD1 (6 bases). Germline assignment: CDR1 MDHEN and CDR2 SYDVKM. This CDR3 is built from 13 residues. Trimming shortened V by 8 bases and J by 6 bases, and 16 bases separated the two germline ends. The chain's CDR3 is CASQGHPDAEAFF. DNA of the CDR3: TGTGCCAGCCAGGGACACCCCGACGCTGAAGCTTTCTTT.

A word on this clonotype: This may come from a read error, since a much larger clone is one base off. The CDR3 region is CSVRGGANYGYTF. In DNA, the CDR3 is TGCAGTGTTAGGGGGGGAGCTAACTATGGCTACACCTTC. The chain recombines TRBV20-1 with TRBJ1-2; possibly TRBD1 for D (6 bases). Trimming removed 7 bases at V and 0 bases at J, with 12 bases between. CDR1 DFQATT and CDR2 SNEGSKA come from the germline V gene (reference sequence). There are 13 residues in the CDR3.

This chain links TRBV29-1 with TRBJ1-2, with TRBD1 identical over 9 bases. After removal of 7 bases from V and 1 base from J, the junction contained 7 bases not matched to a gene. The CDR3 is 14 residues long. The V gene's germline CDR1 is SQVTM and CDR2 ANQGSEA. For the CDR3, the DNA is TGCAGCGCCACCCTGACAGGGGGTAACTATGGCTACACCTTC. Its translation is CSATLTGGNYGYTF.

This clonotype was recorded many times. In DNA, the CDR3 is TGCAGTGCTAGAGATATGGGGCCGCAAGAGACCCAGTACTTC. It encodes CSARDMGPQETQYF. This chain uses TRBV20-1 with TRBJ2-5; a weak D match, TRBD1 (5 bases). Trimming pared 0 bases from V and 2 bases from J, leaving 10 bases between. CDR3 length: 14 residues. Germline V gives CDR1 DFQATT, CDR2 SNEGSKA (reference sequence).

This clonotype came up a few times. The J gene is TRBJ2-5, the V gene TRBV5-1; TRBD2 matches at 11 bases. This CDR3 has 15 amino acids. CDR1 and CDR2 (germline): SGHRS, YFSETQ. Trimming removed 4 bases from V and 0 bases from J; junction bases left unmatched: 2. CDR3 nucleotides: TGCGCCAGCAGCCGGGGACTAGCGGACCAAGAGACCCAGTACTTC. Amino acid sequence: CASSRGLADQETQYF. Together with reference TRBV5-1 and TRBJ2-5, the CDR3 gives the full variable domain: KAGVTQTPRYLIKTRGQQVTLSCSPISGHRSVSWYQQTPGQGLQFLFEYFSETQRNKGNFPGRFSGRQFSNSRSEMNVSTLELGDSALYLCASSRGLADQETQYFGPGTRLLVL.

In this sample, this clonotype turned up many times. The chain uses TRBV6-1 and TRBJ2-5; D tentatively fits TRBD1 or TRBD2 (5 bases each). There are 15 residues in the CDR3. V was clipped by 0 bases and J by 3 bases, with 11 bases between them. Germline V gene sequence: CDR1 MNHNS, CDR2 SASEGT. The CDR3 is CASSEAEGYKETQYF. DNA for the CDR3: TGTGCCAGCAGTGAAGCAGAGGGGTACAAAGAGACCCAGTACTTC.

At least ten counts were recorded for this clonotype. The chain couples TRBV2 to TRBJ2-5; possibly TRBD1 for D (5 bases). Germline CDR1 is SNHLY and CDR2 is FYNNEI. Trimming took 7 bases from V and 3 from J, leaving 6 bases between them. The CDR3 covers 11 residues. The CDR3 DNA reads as TGTGCCAGCACCAGGGAAGAGACCCAGTACTTC. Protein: CASTREETQYF.

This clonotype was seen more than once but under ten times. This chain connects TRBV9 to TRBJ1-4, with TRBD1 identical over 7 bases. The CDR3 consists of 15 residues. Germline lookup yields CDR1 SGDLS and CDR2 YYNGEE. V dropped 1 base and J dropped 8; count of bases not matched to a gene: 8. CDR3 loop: CASSVLDRLGEKLFF. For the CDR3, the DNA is TGTGCCAGCAGCGTACTGGACAGGTTGGGGGAAAAACTGTTTTTT.

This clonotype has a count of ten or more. This CDR3 reads CASSLGGETEAFF. CDR3 in DNA: TGTGCCAGCAGCTTAGGGGGGGAAACTGAAGCTTTCTTT. The chain is built from TRBV13 and TRBJ1-1; TRBD1 might be the D (5 bases). V dropped 0 bases and J dropped 5 bases, with 7 bases sitting between them. The length of the CDR3 is 13 residues. Germline V CDR1 and CDR2: PRHDT, FYEKMQ (reference sequence).

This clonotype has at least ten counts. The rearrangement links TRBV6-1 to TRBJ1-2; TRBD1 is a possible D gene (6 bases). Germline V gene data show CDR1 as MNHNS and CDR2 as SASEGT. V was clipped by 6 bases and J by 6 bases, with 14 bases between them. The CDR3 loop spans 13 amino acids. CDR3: CASRADRIDGYTF. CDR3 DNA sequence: TGTGCCAGCAGGGCGGACAGAATCGATGGCTACACCTTC.

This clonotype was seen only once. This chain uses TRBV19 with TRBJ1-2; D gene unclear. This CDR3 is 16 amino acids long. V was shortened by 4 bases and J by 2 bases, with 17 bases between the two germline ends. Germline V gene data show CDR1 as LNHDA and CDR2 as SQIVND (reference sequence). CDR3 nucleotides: TGTGCCAGTAGTAACTTCGACAACTACCTAAACTATGGCTACACCTTC. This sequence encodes CASSNFDNYLNYGYTF.

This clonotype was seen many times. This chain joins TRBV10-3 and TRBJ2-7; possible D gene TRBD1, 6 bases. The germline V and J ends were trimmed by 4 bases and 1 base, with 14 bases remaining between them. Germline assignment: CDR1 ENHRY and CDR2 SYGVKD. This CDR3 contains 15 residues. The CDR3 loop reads CAISGGQGLSYEQYF. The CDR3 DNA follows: TGTGCCATCAGTGGGGGTCAGGGGCTATCCTACGAGCAGTACTTC.

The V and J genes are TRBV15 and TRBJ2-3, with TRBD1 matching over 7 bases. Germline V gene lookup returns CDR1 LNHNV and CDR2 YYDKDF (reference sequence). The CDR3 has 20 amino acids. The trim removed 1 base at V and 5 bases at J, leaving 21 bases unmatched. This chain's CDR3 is CATSRGGDRAWGTRGDTQYF. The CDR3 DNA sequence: TGTGCCACCAGCAGAGGAGGAGACAGGGCATGGGGGACCCGGGGAGATACGCAGTATTTT.

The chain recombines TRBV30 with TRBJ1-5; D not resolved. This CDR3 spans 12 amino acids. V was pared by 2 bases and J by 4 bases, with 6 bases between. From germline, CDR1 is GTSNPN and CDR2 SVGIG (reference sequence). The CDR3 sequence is CAWSPGNQPQHF. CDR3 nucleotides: TGTGCCTGGAGTCCTGGAAATCAGCCCCAGCATTTT.

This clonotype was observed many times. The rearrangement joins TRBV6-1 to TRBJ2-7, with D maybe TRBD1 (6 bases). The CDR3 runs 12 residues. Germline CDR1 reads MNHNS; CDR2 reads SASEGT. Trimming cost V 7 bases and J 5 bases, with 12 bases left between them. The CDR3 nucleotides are TGTGCCAGCACTTCACAGGGAAACGAGCAGTACTTC. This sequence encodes CASTSQGNEQYF.

CDR3 residues: CATSDPRGSTEAFF. In nucleotides, the CDR3 is TGTGCCACCAGTGATCCCCGGGGGAGCACTGAAGCTTTCTTT. The chain combines TRBV24-1 with TRBJ1-1; a possible D gene is TRBD1 (5 bases). V lost 3 bases and J lost 4, with 11 bases in between. Germline lookup yields CDR1 KGHDR and CDR2 SFDVKD. CDR3 length equals 14 residues.

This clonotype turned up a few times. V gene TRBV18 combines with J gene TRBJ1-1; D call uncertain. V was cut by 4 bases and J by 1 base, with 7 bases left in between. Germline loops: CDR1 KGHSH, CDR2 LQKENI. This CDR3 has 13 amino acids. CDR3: CASSQRKNTEAFF. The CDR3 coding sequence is TGTGCCAGCTCACAGCGGAAGAACACTGAAGCTTTCTTT.

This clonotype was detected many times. The CDR3 DNA reads TGTGCCAGCAGCTACGGCCATGGCTACACCTTC. Protein sequence: CASSYGHGYTF. The genes are TRBV28 and TRBJ1-2; the D is unclear. This CDR3 has 11 amino acids. The V and J ends lost 6 bases and 6 bases respectively, with 8 bases between them. CDR1 and CDR2 from the germline V gene are MDHEN and SYDVKM.

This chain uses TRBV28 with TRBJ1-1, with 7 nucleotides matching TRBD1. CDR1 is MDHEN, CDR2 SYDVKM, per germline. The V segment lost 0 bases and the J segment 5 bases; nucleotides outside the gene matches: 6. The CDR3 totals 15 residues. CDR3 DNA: TGTGCCAGCAGTTTATGGGAGGGGGCGCGTACTGAAGCTTTCTTT. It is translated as CASSLWEGARTEAFF.

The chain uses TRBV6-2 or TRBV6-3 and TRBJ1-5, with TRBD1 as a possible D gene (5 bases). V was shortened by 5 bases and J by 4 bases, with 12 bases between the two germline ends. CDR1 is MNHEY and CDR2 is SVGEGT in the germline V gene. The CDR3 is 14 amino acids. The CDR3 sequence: CASSAGTENQPQHF. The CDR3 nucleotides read TGTGCCAGCAGTGCCGGGACTGAGAATCAGCCCCAGCATTTT.

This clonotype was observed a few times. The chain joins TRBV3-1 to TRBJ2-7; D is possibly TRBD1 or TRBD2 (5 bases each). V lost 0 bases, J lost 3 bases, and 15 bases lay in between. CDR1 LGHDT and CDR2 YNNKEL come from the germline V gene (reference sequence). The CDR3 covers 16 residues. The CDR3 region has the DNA TGTGCCAGCAGCCAAGATTTTACGGGGCCCCTCTACGAGCAGTACTTC. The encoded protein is CASSQDFTGPLYEQYF.

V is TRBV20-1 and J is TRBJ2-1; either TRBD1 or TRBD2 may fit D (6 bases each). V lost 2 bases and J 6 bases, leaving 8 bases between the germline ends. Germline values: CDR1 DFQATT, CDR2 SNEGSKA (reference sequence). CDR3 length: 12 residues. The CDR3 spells CSARKGGNEQFF. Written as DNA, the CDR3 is TGCAGTGCTAGAAAGGGGGGCAATGAGCAGTTCTTC.

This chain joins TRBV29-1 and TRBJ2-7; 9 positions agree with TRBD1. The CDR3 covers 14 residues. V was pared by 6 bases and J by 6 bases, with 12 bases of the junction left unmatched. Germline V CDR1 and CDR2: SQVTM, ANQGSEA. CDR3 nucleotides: TGCAGCGTCGTAACAGGGGGCGCGTTAACCGAGCAGTACTTC. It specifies CSVVTGGALTEQYF.